Each of the 18 T cell receptor beta chains below was sequenced from the same sample in a study of Ad26.COV2.S vaccination and SARS-CoV-2 variants. Sequencing was performed with immunoSEQ multiplex PCR; in TCRdb, only in-frame clones are kept and a portion is missing. The sample gives around 370,000 clones, under 95% of which show up once; under 5% is in the top ten. This material consisted of peripheral blood, taken after recovery from COVID-19. The receptors stem from a human donor who had recovered from COVID-19.

The CDR3 loop is CASSTDTGNRGNTIYF. In DNA, the CDR3 is TGTGCCAGCAGCACGGATACAGGGAATCGTGGAAACACCATATATTTT. This chain joins TRBV5-6 and TRBJ1-3; tentatively, D is TRBD1 (6 bases). CDR1 is SGHDT, CDR2 YYEEEE, per germline. The CDR3 length is 16 residues. V was clipped by 4 bases and J by 3 bases, with 17 bases between them.

The V gene is TRBV5-4, the J gene TRBJ2-2; TRBD2 is a possible D gene (6 bases). V was pared by 4 bases and J by 2 bases, with 12 bases between. This CDR3 is 15 amino acids long. Germline loops: CDR1 SGHNT, CDR2 YYREEE (reference sequence). CDR3 region: CASSPPGSNTGELFF. DNA for the CDR3: TGTGCCAGCAGCCCACCCGGGAGCAACACCGGGGAGCTGTTTTTT.

J is TRBJ1-5 and V is TRBV2; D is uncertain. Trimming left V 2 bases short and J 0 bases short, with 8 bases between. Germline CDR1 reads SNHLY; CDR2 reads FYNNEI. The CDR3 spans 15 residues. The CDR3 loop is CASSEFTSSNQPQHF. CDR3 coding DNA: TGTGCCAGCAGTGAATTCACCTCTAGCAATCAGCCCCAGCATTTT.

A single count supports this clone. The chain links TRBV5-1 to TRBJ1-4, with 9 bases aligning to TRBD1. Per the germline V gene, CDR1 is SGHRS and CDR2 is YFSETQ. This CDR3 region has 14 residues. Trimming took 6 bases from V and 8 from J; bases not matched to a gene: 8. CDR3 sequence reads: CASNPGTGMEKLFF. The DNA of the CDR3 is TGCGCCAGCAATCCCGGGACAGGGATGGAAAAACTGTTTTTT.

CDR3 in amino acids: CASSPLTANYGYTF. The CDR3 nucleotides are TGTGCCAGCAGCCCATTGACAGCTAACTATGGCTACACCTTC. The V and J genes are TRBV7-6 and TRBJ1-2; D is possibly TRBD1 (5 bases). The CDR3 has 14 residues. Between the trimmed V and J ends, which lost 5 bases and 0 bases, there was a span of 10 bases. Germline assignment: CDR1 SGHVS and CDR2 FNYEAQ.

V usage is TRBV19 and J usage is TRBJ1-4; D is uncertain. The CDR3 loop spans 11 amino acids. Germline V gene data show CDR1 as LNHDA and CDR2 as SQIVND (reference sequence). The V end lost 4 bases, the J end lost 8 bases, and 5 bases lay between the germline ends. CDR3 amino acids: CASSRLEKLFF. The DNA for the CDR3 is TGTGCCAGTAGTAGATTGGAAAAACTGTTTTTT.

J is TRBJ1-6 and V is TRBV5-6; D uncertain. Per the germline V gene, CDR1 is SGHDT and CDR2 is YYEEEE. Trimming took off 0 bases at V and 3 bases at J, with 13 bases between the two ends. CDR3 length: 17 residues. This CDR3 reads CASSLGTRNLYNSPLHF. The CDR3 DNA is TGTGCCAGCAGCTTGGGTACCAGAAACCTCTATAATTCACCCCTCCACTTT.

J is TRBJ1-2 and V is TRBV7-2; no reliable D call. Per germline, CDR1 SGHTA and CDR2 FQGNSA. The ends were cut back, 3 bases at V and 0 bases at J, with 8 bases in the middle. This CDR3 contains 14 residues. The CDR3 DNA reads TGTGCCAGCAGCTTCTTTCCGGCTAACTATGGCTACACCTTC. It translates to CASSFFPANYGYTF.

This chain uses TRBV6-5 with TRBJ1-4; perhaps TRBD1 as D (6 bases). CDR3 length: 15 residues. V was cut by 2 bases and J by 6 bases, with 13 bases left in between. Germline values: CDR1 MNHEY, CDR2 SVGAGI. The CDR3 nucleotides read TGTGCCAGCAGTTACCGACAGGCCTCTGATGAAAAACTGTTTTTT. Its translation is CASSYRQASDEKLFF.

V gene TRBV5-1 combines with J gene TRBJ2-5, with a possible D match to TRBD2 (5 bases). The CDR3 sequence is 13 residues long. Trimming shortened V by 1 base and J by 3 bases, and 7 bases separated the two germline ends. Germline V gene data show CDR1 as SGHRS and CDR2 as YFSETQ. This CDR3 is CASSLNGEETQYF. For the CDR3, the DNA is TGCGCCAGCAGCTTGAACGGGGAAGAGACCCAGTACTTC.

The J gene is TRBJ2-7, the V gene TRBV19, with D tentatively TRBD1 or TRBD2 (5 bases each). CDR3 length: 15 amino acids. Germline CDR1 is LNHDA and CDR2 is SQIVND (reference sequence). The ends were cut back, 3 bases at V and 8 bases at J, with 20 bases in the middle. CDR3 sequence (DNA): TGTGCCAGTAGTATCATCACCGGGACCTGGTCCAAGCAGTACTTC. Protein product: CASSIITGTWSKQYF.

The chain uses TRBV27 and TRBJ2-1, with D possibly being TRBD1 or TRBD2 (5 bases each). V lost 0 bases, J lost 8 bases, and 5 bases lay in between. CDR1 is MNHEY, CDR2 SMNVEV, per germline (reference sequence). This CDR3 region has 12 residues. Here the CDR3 DNA reads TGTGCCAGCAGTTTATCGGGGGATGAGCAGTTCTTC. Translating gives CASSLSGDEQFF.

V is TRBV5-1 and J is TRBJ1-6, with D unclear. The CDR3 extends over 14 amino acids. Trimming shortened V by 7 bases and J by 1 base, and 9 bases separated the two germline ends. Germline lookup yields CDR1 SGHRS and CDR2 YFSETQ. The CDR3 sequence is CASGEGSYNSPLHF. For the CDR3, the DNA is TGCGCCAGCGGGGAAGGGTCCTATAATTCACCCCTCCACTTT.

This chain links TRBV5-1 with TRBJ2-5; 9 bases agree with TRBD1. The CDR3 covers 15 residues. J lost 5 bases, V lost 5 bases, and 10 bases had no gene match. CDR1 SGHRS and CDR2 YFSETQ come from the germline V gene. CDR3 in DNA: TGCGCCAGCAGAACCCGGGACAGGGTGGGGGAGACCCAGTACTTC. Its protein product is CASRTRDRVGETQYF.

The CDR3 region is CASSQEPNTQYF. CDR3 nucleotides: TGCGCCAGCAGCCAAGAACCGAATACGCAGTATTTT. The rearrangement joins TRBV4-1 to TRBJ2-3; D gene ambiguous. The CDR3 has 12 amino acids. The V and J ends lost 0 bases and 7 bases respectively, with 5 bases between them. CDR1 and CDR2 from the germline V gene are MGHRA and YSYEKL.

This clone was seen a handful of times. This rearrangement joins TRBV7-6 to TRBJ2-2; the match to TRBD2 covers 10 bases. Losses at the gene ends were 5 bases for V and 4 bases for J; bases not matched to a gene: 16. The length of the CDR3 is 19 residues. Germline CDR1 and CDR2: SGHVS and FNYEAQ. This CDR3 is CASSQRVASGGRTTGELFF. CDR3 coding DNA: TGTGCCAGCAGCCAGAGGGTGGCTAGCGGGGGCCGTACCACCGGGGAGCTGTTTTTT.

V is TRBV19 and J is TRBJ1-1, with D perhaps TRBD1 (5 bases). The V gene lost 5 bases and the J gene lost 2 bases, with 9 bases spanning the gap. Germline lookup yields CDR1 LNHDA and CDR2 SQIVND (reference sequence). The CDR3 covers 13 residues. In DNA form, the CDR3 reads TGTGCCAGTAGTTTCACAGGCAACACTGAAGCTTTCTTT. Its translation: CASSFTGNTEAFF.

This chain uses TRBV6-1 with TRBJ1-6, with TRBD1 identical over 7 bases. The CDR3 consists of 16 residues. The J segment lost 10 bases and the V segment lost 3 bases, leaving 12 bases of the junction unmatched. CDR1 is MNHNS, CDR2 SASEGT, per germline. The CDR3 protein is CASSDPRQGWKSPLHF. The CDR3 bases are TGTGCCAGCAGTGATCCACGACAGGGTTGGAAGTCACCCCTCCACTTT.